The 10 T cell receptor beta chains below were found in one sample sequenced in a study of cytomegalovirus exposure and HLA in healthy donors. 13 Jbeta primers and 60 Vbeta primers were used for the PCR. Sequencing was performed with immunoSEQ multiplex PCR; in TCRdb, only in-frame clones are kept and a portion is missing. The table has about 200,000 clones, 75% to 90% seen once. Input material: PBMCs. These receptor sequences come from a woman in her twenties or thirties in good health and CMV-seronegative.

The rearrangement links TRBV27 to TRBJ1-4; no clear D gene. Germline V gene data show CDR1 as MNHEY and CDR2 as SMNVEV (reference sequence). V was trimmed by 4 bases and J by 5 bases, leaving 8 bases between them. The CDR3 consists of 13 residues. CDR3 bases: TGTGCCAGCAGTTATTATTTGAATGAAAAACTGTTTTTT. It translates to CASSYYLNEKLFF.

The V call is TRBV2, the J call TRBJ1-1; D gene uncertain. V lost 3 bases to trimming and J lost 0 bases, with 5 bases between them. Germline CDR1 SNHLY, CDR2 FYNNEI. The CDR3 consists of 13 residues. The chain's CDR3 is CASSERVNTEAFF. CDR3 coding DNA: TGTGCCAGCAGTGAGAGAGTGAACACTGAAGCTTTCTTT. Drawing the rest from reference TRBV2 and TRBJ1-1, the complete variable domain is EPEVTQTPSHQVTQMGQEVILRCVPISNHLYFYWYRQILGQKVEFLVSFYNNEISEKSEIFDDQFSVERPDGSNFTLKIRSTKLEDSAMYFCASSERVNTEAFFGQGTRLTVV.

The V call is TRBV4-2, the J call TRBJ2-2, with TRBD2 matching over 11 bases. The germline V gene has CDR1 LGHNA and CDR2 YNFKEQ. Germline trimming cut 0 bases from V and 1 base from J; bases unmatched to any gene: 1. This CDR3 region has 17 residues. CDR3 bases: TGTGCCAGCAGCCAAGAGACTAGCGGGGAGAACACCGGGGAGCTGTTTTTT. This translates into CASSQETSGENTGELFF.

This clone came up once. The V gene is TRBV6-1, the J gene TRBJ1-5, with TRBD1 matching 8 bases. The CDR3 loop spans 16 amino acids. Germline CDR1 MNHNS, CDR2 SASEGT. J gave up 5 bases and V 2 bases, and 8 bases lay outside the gene matches. This CDR3 reads CASSEYGTGSYQPQHF. The CDR3 DNA reads TGTGCCAGCAGTGAATATGGGACAGGAAGCTATCAGCCCCAGCATTTT.

J is TRBJ2-7 and V is TRBV27, with TRBD2 matching over 10 bases. CDR1 is MNHEY, CDR2 SMNVEV, per germline (reference sequence). J gave up 0 bases and V 10 bases, and 9 bases lay outside the gene matches. This CDR3 spans 15 amino acids. CDR3 in DNA: TGTGCCACGGCTAGCGGGGGCGAGAGCTCCTACGAGCAGTACTTC. Amino acid sequence: CATASGGESSYEQYF.

The V gene is TRBV4-1, the J gene TRBJ2-7; the D gene is possibly TRBD1 (5 bases). The CDR3 has 14 amino acids. V was shortened by 2 bases and J by 3 bases, with 11 bases between the two germline ends. Looked up from germline, CDR1 is MGHRA and CDR2 is YSYEKL. CDR3 nucleotides: TGCGCCAGCAGCCAAATAGGGGCAGACTACGAGCAGTACTTC. Amino acid sequence: CASSQIGADYEQYF.

The V and J genes are TRBV2 and TRBJ2-1; 8 bases align to TRBD1. J gave up 4 bases and V 8 bases, and 7 bases lay outside the gene matches. The length of the CDR3 is 14 residues. Germline CDR1 is SNHLY and CDR2 is FYNNEI. CDR3 sequence: CASGDRTEYNEQFF. The CDR3 DNA reads TGTGCCAGCGGGGACAGGACCGAGTACAATGAGCAGTTCTTC.

The chain employs TRBV27 and TRBJ2-1; 7 bases are shared with TRBD1. V shed 3 bases and J 4 bases; nucleotides not matched to a gene: 6. Germline V gives CDR1 MNHEY, CDR2 SMNVEV (reference sequence). CDR3 length equals 15 residues. The CDR3 DNA sequence: TGTGCCAGCAGTTTGAAAGGGGGCAGGTACAATGAGCAGTTCTTC. This sequence encodes CASSLKGGRYNEQFF.

V usage is TRBV4-1 and J usage is TRBJ2-2; 8 bases align to TRBD1. This CDR3 has 15 residues. Trimming at V came to 7 bases and at J to 5 bases, leaving 9 bases not matched to a gene. CDR1 MGHRA and CDR2 YSYEKL come from the germline V gene. The CDR3 spells CASTLAGGRTGELFF. CDR3 DNA sequence: TGCGCCAGCACCCTGGCAGGGGGCCGGACCGGGGAGCTGTTTTTT.

The rearrangement links TRBV5-6 to TRBJ2-1; maybe TRBD2 (5 bases). V dropped 4 bases and J dropped 7 bases, with 21 bases sitting between them. Germline assignment: CDR1 SGHDT and CDR2 YYEEEE. CDR3 length: 16 residues. The CDR3: CASSPPFSWSGNEQFF. Here the CDR3 DNA reads TGTGCCAGCAGCCCTCCATTTAGCTGGTCGGGGAATGAGCAGTTCTTC.